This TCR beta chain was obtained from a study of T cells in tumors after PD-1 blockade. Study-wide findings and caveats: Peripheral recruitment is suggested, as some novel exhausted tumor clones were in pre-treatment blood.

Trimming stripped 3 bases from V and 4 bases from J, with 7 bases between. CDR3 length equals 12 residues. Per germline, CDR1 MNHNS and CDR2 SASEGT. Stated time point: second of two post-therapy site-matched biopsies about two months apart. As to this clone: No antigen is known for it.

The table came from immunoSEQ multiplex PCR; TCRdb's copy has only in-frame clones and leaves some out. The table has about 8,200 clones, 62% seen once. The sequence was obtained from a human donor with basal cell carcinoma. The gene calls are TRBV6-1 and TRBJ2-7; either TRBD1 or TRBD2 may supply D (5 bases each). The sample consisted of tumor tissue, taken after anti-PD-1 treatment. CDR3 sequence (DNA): TGTGCCAGCAGTGAGGGGGAGTACGAGCAGTACTTC. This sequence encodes CASSEGEYEQYF.